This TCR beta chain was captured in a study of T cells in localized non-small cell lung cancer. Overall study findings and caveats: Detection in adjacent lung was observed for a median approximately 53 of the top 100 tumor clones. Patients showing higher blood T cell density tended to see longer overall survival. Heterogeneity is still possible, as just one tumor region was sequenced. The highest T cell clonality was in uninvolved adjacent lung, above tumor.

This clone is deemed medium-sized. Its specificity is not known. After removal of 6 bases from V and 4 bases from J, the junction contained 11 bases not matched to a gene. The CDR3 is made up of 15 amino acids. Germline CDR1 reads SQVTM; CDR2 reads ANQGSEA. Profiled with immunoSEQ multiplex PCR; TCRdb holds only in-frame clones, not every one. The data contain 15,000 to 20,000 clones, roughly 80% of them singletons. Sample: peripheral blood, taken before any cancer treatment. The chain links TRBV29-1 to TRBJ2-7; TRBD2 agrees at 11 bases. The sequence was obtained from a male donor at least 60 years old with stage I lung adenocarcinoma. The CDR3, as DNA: TGCAGCGTGACCACCCCACTAGCGGGAGCGTACGAGCAGTACTTC. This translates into CSVTTPLAGAYEQYF.